One sample yielded the 29 T cell receptor beta chains listed below, sequenced in a study of tumor-infiltrating lymphocytes in primary liver carcinoma. Both RNA and DNA were isolated together from about 21-30 mg of bulk tissue that had not been sorted. A primer in the constant region served to generate TCR beta cDNA from roughly 550 ng of total RNA. It was through three nested multiplex PCR rounds of slightly modified ARM-PCR that TCR beta libraries arose. The first two PCR rounds, nine to ten cycles each, used TRBV1-TRBV30 forward primers and a C-beta reverse primer. TCRdb itself ran the multiplex PCR reads through MiXCR, one entry per CDR3 protein. The data contain about 120,000 distinct CDR3 sequences, about two thirds of them seen just once; the ten biggest clones take up 8.1%. Sequenced sample: tumor-adjacent normal liver tissue. These TCRs come from a woman aged 60-75 years with primary liver carcinoma and hepatitis B virus infection.

This clonotype was detected a few times. The chain is built from TRBV9 and TRBJ1-1; D remains unclear. The CDR3 has 14 residues. The V and J ends lost 0 bases and 1 base respectively, with 7 bases between them. The germline CDR1 and CDR2 sequences are SGDLS and YYNGEE. The CDR3 region has the DNA TGTGCCAGCAGCGTAGACAGTAAGAACACTGAAGCTTTCTTT. Residues: CASSVDSKNTEAFF.

This clonotype was seen once. One junction end disagrees with the germline gene, perhaps due to a read error. This chain links TRBV25-1 with TRBJ2-4, with 8 bases matching TRBD1. This CDR3 has 16 residues. Per germline, CDR1 MGHDK and CDR2 SYGVNS. CDR3 residues: CACSETGVPAKNIQYF. In DNA form, the CDR3 reads TGTGCCTGCAGTGAGACAGGGGTGCCAGCCAAAAACATTCAGTACTTC.

This clonotype was seen only once. This chain joins TRBV12-3 or TRBV12-4 and TRBJ2-1, with 8 bases lining up with TRBD2. This CDR3 spans 18 amino acids. V shed 3 bases, J shed 1 base, and the junction held 11 bases outside the gene matches. For the CDR3, the DNA is TGTGCCAGCAGTTTGGAACGGGAGGGCCACCGATCCTACAATGAGCAGTTCTTC. Amino acid sequence: CASSLEREGHRSYNEQFF.

About this clonotype itself: The conserved phenylalanine or tryptophan is not found at the CDR3 terminus, so this likely reflects a read error. This chain links TRBV11-2 with TRBJ1-1, with D tentatively TRBD1 (5 bases). In germline, CDR1 is SGHAT, CDR2 FQNNGV. This CDR3 region has 15 residues. The CDR3 DNA sequence: TGTGCCAGCAGCCGGGGGGGGGGGTTGAGCACTAAAGCTTTCTTA. It codes for CASSRGGGLSTKAFL.

About this clonotype itself: This could be a read error, since a much larger clone is one nucleotide away. The V gene is TRBV12-3 or TRBV12-4, the J gene TRBJ1-1; D remains unclear. The CDR3 has 14 amino acids. V was clipped by 2 bases and J by 11 bases, with 18 bases between them. The CDR3 is CASSLRSQMGRAFF. CDR3 DNA sequence: TGTGCCAGCAGTTTAAGGTCCCAGATGGGGAGGGCTTTCTTT.

Comments on this clonotype: A read error may account for a junction end that differs from germline. The CDR3 sequence: CASNMGGGPADTHYF. The CDR3 DNA reads as TGTGCCAGCAACATGGGGGGAGGACCGGCAGATACGCACTATTTT. The V gene is TRBV11-2, the J gene TRBJ2-3; a weak D match, TRBD2 (6 bases). The length of the CDR3 is 15 residues. The germline V gene has CDR1 SGHAT and CDR2 FQNNGV. Combining the CDR3 with reference TRBV11-2 and TRBJ2-3 gives the whole variable domain EAGVAQSPRYKIIEKRQSVAFWCNPISGHATLYWYQQILGQGPKLLIQFQNNGVVDDSQLPKDRFSAERLKGVDSTLKIQPAKLEDSAVYLCASNMGGGPADTHYFGPGTRLTVL.

Of note for this clonotype: Compared with germline, one end of the junction differs, possibly owing to a read error. V and J are TRBV7-8 and TRBJ1-6; no clear D. This CDR3 has 15 amino acids. Looked up from germline, CDR1 is SGHVS and CDR2 is FQNEAQ. The CDR3 sequence: CAGSVRQDPSSLLHF. The CDR3 DNA reads TGTGCCGGCAGCGTTAGGCAGGATCCGAGTTCACTCCTCCACTTT.

This clonotype was found many times. This chain joins TRBV6-5 and TRBJ1-1; D gene unclear. CDR1 and CDR2 (germline): MNHEY, SVGAGI. The CDR3 is made up of 12 amino acids. Trimming removed 5 bases at V and 3 bases at J, with 7 bases between. The CDR3 nucleotides read TGTGCCAGCAGTGCCCGGCACACTGAAGCTTTCTTT. It encodes CASSARHTEAFF.

About this clonotype: Since a much larger clone is just one base distant, this may be a read error. The rearrangement uses TRBV5-1 and TRBJ2-2; TRBD1 might be the D (5 bases). The CDR3 is 16 amino acids. CDR1 and CDR2 (germline): SGHRS, YFSETQ. The CDR3 DNA reads as TGCGCCAGAAGCTTGGCCTCGGCAGGGCGAACCGGGGAGCTGTTTTTT. It yields the protein CARSLASAGRTGELFF.

The count of this clonotype is one. The junction differs from germline at one of its ends, possibly a read error. This rearrangement joins TRBV6-1 to TRBJ2-4; D call uncertain. The germline V gene encodes CDR1 MNHNS and CDR2 SASEGT. The CDR3 is 14 amino acids. The chain's CDR3 is CASRRELDKSIQYF. CDR3 bases: TGTGCCAGCAGGCGTGAGCTTGACAAAAGCATTCAGTACTTC.

Details on this clonotype: The conserved closing phenylalanine or tryptophan is absent in this CDR3, likely reflecting a read error. V is TRBV10-2 and J is TRBJ1-5, with D unresolved. The germline V gene has CDR1 WSHSY and CDR2 SAAADI. V was cut by 6 bases and J by 7 bases, with 16 bases left in between. This CDR3 spans 14 amino acids. CDR3 bases: TGCGCCAGCAGCATGACAAGGGAGAGGCAGCCCCAGCATCTT. Its translation: CASSMTRERQPQHL.

This clonotype was seen once. In this CDR3 the conserved last residue, phenylalanine or tryptophan, is missing, so a read error is likely. The rearrangement links TRBV11-2 to TRBJ2-3, with 8 bases matching TRBD2. This CDR3 is 15 amino acids long. CDR1 SGHAT and CDR2 FQNNGV come from the germline V gene. The CDR3 nucleotides read TGTGCCAGCAGCCCTGGGCTAGCGGGCCCAGATATGCAGTATGTT. It yields the protein CASSPGLAGPDMQYV.

As regards this clonotype: It is likely a read error, because the conserved phenylalanine at the end of the CDR3 is missing. CDR3 in DNA: TGTGCCACCAGCTTAGGCCCAGGCCATACGTCCGAGCAGTACTAC. The encoded protein is CATSLGPGHTSEQYY. The chain carries TRBV11-2 and TRBJ2-7; D not certain. The length of the CDR3 is 15 residues. Germline CDR1 reads SGHAT; CDR2 reads FQNNGV.

Remarks on this clonotype: One end of the junction does not line up with germline, which may come from a read error. The chain links TRBV24-1 to TRBJ2-3, with TRBD2 matching over 10 bases. The CDR3 sequence is 14 residues long. Germline lookup yields CDR1 KGHDR and CDR2 SFDVKD. CDR3 DNA sequence: TGTGCCATCAGTGAGTGGACTAGCGGAGATATGCAGTATTTT. It codes for CAISEWTSGDMQYF.

The chain has TRBV29-1 and TRBJ2-1; 10 bases are a match to TRBD2. There are 13 residues in the CDR3. In germline, CDR1 is SQVTM, CDR2 ANQGSEA. After removal of 5 bases from V and 11 bases from J, the junction contained 9 bases not matched to a gene. Here the CDR3 DNA reads TGCAGCGTTACTAGCGGGGCCACTAATAAGCAGTTCTTC. It specifies CSVTSGATNKQFF.

The V gene is TRBV11-1, the J gene TRBJ2-5; D is possibly TRBD2 (5 bases). This CDR3 spans 16 amino acids. Germline loops: CDR1 SGHAT, CDR2 FQDESV (reference sequence). V lost 1 base to trimming and J lost 14 bases, with 26 bases between them. CDR3 in amino acids: CASSLGLDASLEARYF. In DNA form, the CDR3 reads TGTGCCAGCAGCTTAGGATTGGACGCCTCACTAGAGGCCCGATACTTC.

This clonotype showed up just once. One junction end does not reproduce the germline sequence, and a read error may be involved. This CDR3 reads CASDLAGSLNEQFF. CDR3 DNA: TGTGCCAGCGACTTAGCCGGGAGTCTCAATGAGCAATTCTTC. The V gene is TRBV11-2, the J gene TRBJ2-1, with a possible D match to TRBD2 (6 bases). CDR3 size: 14 residues. CDR1 SGHAT and CDR2 FQNNGV come from the germline V gene.

This clonotype came up once. This sequence joins TRBV14 and TRBJ2-3, with D uncertain. Trimming took 5 bases from V and 2 from J, leaving 11 bases between them. CDR1 and CDR2 (germline): SGHDN, FVKESK. The CDR3 totals 14 residues. In DNA form, the CDR3 reads TGTGCCAGCAGCAGCGTGAGTCCCACAGATACGCAGTATTTT. This sequence encodes CASSSVSPTDTQYF.

This clonotype has at least ten counts. The chain carries TRBV6-1 and TRBJ2-2; the match to TRBD2 covers 9 bases. From germline, CDR1 is MNHNS and CDR2 SASEGT. The V and J ends lost 6 bases and 4 bases, in that order; junction bases with no gene match: 9. The CDR3 spans 16 residues. As DNA, the CDR3 is TGTGCCAGCAGCATGGAGGGCGGGAGGGGCACCGGGGAGCTGTTTTTT. Encoded protein: CASSMEGGRGTGELFF.

This clonotype was picked up many times. It may be a read error: a sequence one base away is much more abundant. This chain connects TRBV11-2 to TRBJ2-2; D remains unclear. CDR1 is SGHAT, CDR2 FQNNGV, per germline. CDR3 size: 15 residues. CDR3 DNA: TGTGCCAGCAGCTCTAAAAACTTGAACGCCGGGGAGCTGTTTTTT. This encodes CASSSKNLNAGELFF.

Notes on this clonotype: Since a much larger clone is just one base distant, this may be a read error. Because the CDR3 is missing its conserved closing phenylalanine or tryptophan, this is likely a read error. The J gene is TRBJ2-7, the V gene TRBV28; unclear D gene. The V end was cut by 7 bases, the J end by 0 bases, with 7 bases between. Germline CDR1 and CDR2: MDHEN and SYDVKM. The CDR3 has 12 residues. The CDR3: CASNSYSYEQYL. The CDR3 DNA sequence: TGTGCCAGCAATAGCTACTCCTACGAGCAGTACTTA.

The J gene is TRBJ2-5, the V gene TRBV5-5; D not resolved. V lost 2 bases to trimming and J lost 6 bases, with 14 bases between them. Germline CDR1 and CDR2: SGHKS and YYEKEE (reference sequence). The CDR3 is 14 amino acids. CDR3 sequence reads: CASSFNLVRKTQYF. The CDR3 coding sequence is TGTGCCAGCAGCTTCAACCTGGTTAGGAAGACCCAGTACTTC.

Worth noting for this clonotype: The CDR3 does not close with the conserved phenylalanine or tryptophan, likely indicating a read error. V and J are TRBV12-3 or TRBV12-4 and TRBJ2-3; D may be TRBD2 (5 bases). The CDR3 is made up of 14 amino acids. V lost 7 bases to trimming and J lost 1 base, with 12 bases between them. CDR3 DNA sequence: TGTGCCAGCAAATGGGAGTGGGGCACAGATACGCAGTATTTG. Translated, it gives CASKWEWGTDTQYL.

This clonotype was seen a few times. One junction end does not reproduce the germline sequence, and a read error may be involved. J is TRBJ1-1 and V is TRBV11-2; tentatively, D is TRBD1 (5 bases). CDR1 and CDR2 from the germline V gene are SGHAT and FQNNGV. The CDR3 spans 15 residues. The CDR3 DNA reads TGTGCCAGCAGCTTCCCGGCAGGTCAAGGGACTGAAGCTCTCTTT. It codes for CASSFPAGQGTEALF. Using reference TRBV11-2 and TRBJ1-1 for the parts outside the CDR3, the full variable domain is EAGVAQSPRYKIIEKRQSVAFWCNPISGHATLYWYQQILGQGPKLLIQFQNNGVVDDSQLPKDRFSAERLKGVDSTLKIQPAKLEDSAVYLCASSFPAGQGTEALFGQGTRLTVV.

This clonotype was picked up many times. This chain connects TRBV7-9 to TRBJ2-1; D gene unclear. This CDR3 has 13 residues. Germline CDR1 SEHNR, CDR2 FQNEAQ (reference sequence). Trimming pared 5 bases from V and 10 bases from J, leaving 15 bases between. Written as DNA, the CDR3 is TGTGCCAGCAGCCTCCCGGGCTCGTGGGAGCAGTTCTTC. Its translation: CASSLPGSWEQFF.

Of note for this clonotype: A much larger clone sits a single nucleotide away, making a read error possible. Lacking the conserved final phenylalanine or tryptophan, this CDR3 likely reflects a read error. CDR3 amino acids: CASTDPPGHYGYTY. In DNA, the CDR3 is TGTGCCAGCACCGACCCCCCAGGCCACTATGGCTACACCTAC. This sequence joins TRBV28 and TRBJ1-2; D is ambiguous. V was shortened by 7 bases and J by 3 bases, with 15 bases between the two germline ends. The CDR3 has 14 residues. CDR1 and CDR2 from the germline V gene are MDHEN and SYDVKM.

This clonotype showed up just once. A much larger clone differs by one base, so this may be a read error. The V and J genes are TRBV28 and TRBJ1-5; D is ambiguous. The germline V gene has CDR1 MDHEN and CDR2 SYDVKM. The CDR3 is made up of 15 amino acids. V lost 9 bases, J lost 6 bases, and 21 bases lay in between. The CDR3 here is CARSPRWAGGQPQHF. DNA for the CDR3: TGTGCCAGGAGTCCTCGGTGGGCCGGTGGTCAGCCCCAGCATTTT.

This clonotype came up many times. The chain is built from TRBV12-3 or TRBV12-4 and TRBJ2-1; 11 bases are shared with TRBD2. The CDR3 length is 14 residues. Unmatched junction bases numbered 1, after V lost 5 bases and J lost 4 bases. CDR3 sequence (DNA): TGTGCCAGCAGTCGGACTAGCGGGTACAATGAGCAGTTCTTC. This translates into CASSRTSGYNEQFF.

Turning to this clonotype: This likely comes from a read error, as the CDR3 has no conserved phenylalanine or tryptophan at its end. CDR3 region: CSARDYRGGSYEQYL. The CDR3 DNA reads as TGCAGTGCTAGAGATTATCGGGGAGGAAGCTACGAGCAGTACTTA. The chain carries TRBV20-1 and TRBJ2-7; TRBD2 might be the D (6 bases). The CDR3 is made up of 15 amino acids. The germline V gene has CDR1 DFQATT and CDR2 SNEGSKA (reference sequence). The germline V and J ends were trimmed by 0 bases and 3 bases, with 15 bases remaining between them.